This TCR beta chain was observed in a study of shared clonotypes between healthy human individuals. Looking at the study overall: Donors, aged 18 to 49, were two women and a few men. Study-level points and caveats: Among non-shared clonotypes, generation probabilities were lower than among those shared by all four donors. Richness estimates generally favored naive over memory subsets.

This table comes from immunoSEQ multiplex PCR, and its TCRdb copy is limited to in-frame clones, with some not included. This sample yields about 1.5 million clones, of which roughly 96% are seen a single time; approximately 1.1% belongs to the top ten. Germline CDR1 is WNHNN and CDR2 is SYGVQD (reference sequence). The length of the CDR3 is 13 residues. Trimming removed 2 bases from V and 7 bases from J, with 12 bases in between. On this clone: Its specificity is unknown.

Splitting of CD4+ cells produced CD45RA+ naive and CD45RA-negative memory subsets. The chain is built from TRBV10-1 and TRBJ2-7; the D gene is possibly TRBD2 (7 bases). The specimen was naive CD4+ T cells sorted from blood. Subset in this sample: CD45RA+ positively selected. The sequence was collected from a young man in good health. The CDR3 region has the DNA TGCGCCAGCAGTGAGGCGGGGGCCTTTGAGCAGTACTTC. This codes for CASSEAGAFEQYF.